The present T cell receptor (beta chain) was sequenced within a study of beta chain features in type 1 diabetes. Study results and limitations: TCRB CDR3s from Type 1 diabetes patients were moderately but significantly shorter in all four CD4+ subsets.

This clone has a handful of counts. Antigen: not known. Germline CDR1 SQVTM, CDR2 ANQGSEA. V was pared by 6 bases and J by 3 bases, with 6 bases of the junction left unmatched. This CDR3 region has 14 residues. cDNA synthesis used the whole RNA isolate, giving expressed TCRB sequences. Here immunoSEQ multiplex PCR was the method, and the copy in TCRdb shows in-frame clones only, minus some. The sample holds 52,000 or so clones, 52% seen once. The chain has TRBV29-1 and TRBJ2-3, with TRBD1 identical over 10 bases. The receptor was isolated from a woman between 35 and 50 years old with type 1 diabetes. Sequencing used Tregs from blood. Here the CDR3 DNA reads TGCAGCGTCCGGGACAGGGGTTTTACAGATACGCAGTATTTT. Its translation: CSVRDRGFTDTQYF.